Each of the 14 T cell receptor beta chains below was sequenced from the same sample in a study of T cells in localized non-small cell lung cancer. The data were produced by immunoSEQ multiplex PCR, yet TCRdb's version contains in-frame clones alone and is incomplete. Of 31,000 or so clones in the sample, around four fifths were seen once. The source was peripheral blood, collected before any cancer treatment. Every receptor here comes from a male donor older than 55 with stage III squamous cell lung carcinoma.

The genes are TRBV27 and TRBJ1-2; 7 bases are a match to TRBD1. Per the germline V gene, CDR1 is MNHEY and CDR2 is SMNVEV (reference sequence). The CDR3 consists of 17 residues. The V segment lost 5 bases and the J segment 5 bases; nucleotides outside the gene matches: 17. CDR3 DNA: TGTGCCAGCAGTCCCCACGGGACAGCAAAGTCTCATTATGGCTACACCTTC. Its translation is CASSPHGTAKSHYGYTF.

The V gene is TRBV6-5, the J gene TRBJ2-7; D perhaps matches TRBD1 (6 bases). V dropped 5 bases and J dropped 4 bases, with 12 bases sitting between them. Germline assignment: CDR1 MNHEY and CDR2 SVGAGI. This CDR3 is 13 amino acids long. CDR3 DNA sequence: TGTGCCAGCAGTAAAGGACAGCATTACGAGCAGTACTTC. Encoded protein: CASSKGQHYEQYF.

J is TRBJ1-6 and V is TRBV7-2; 8 nucleotides match TRBD1. V dropped 7 bases and J dropped 11; count of bases not matched to a gene: 16. CDR3 length: 16 amino acids. In germline, CDR1 is SGHTA, CDR2 FQGNSA. For the CDR3, the DNA is TGTGCCAGCAACTCCCGGGTCAACACAGGGGGGGCACCCCTCCACTTT. Translated: CASNSRVNTGGAPLHF.

By sample fraction, this clone is medium-sized. The chain links TRBV7-8 to TRBJ1-6, with 7 bases lining up with TRBD1. Germline assignment: CDR1 SGHVS and CDR2 FQNEAQ. The CDR3 consists of 15 residues. Trimming cost V 2 bases and J 7 bases; bases outside gene matches: 5. CDR3 sequence reads: CASSLQGTANSPLHF. In DNA, the CDR3 is TGTGCCAGCAGCTTACAGGGGACAGCCAATTCACCCCTCCACTTT. The complete variable domain, with remaining parts taken from reference TRBV7-8 and TRBJ1-6, reads GAGVSQSPRYKVAKRGQDVALRCDPISGHVSLFWYQQALGQGPEFLTYFQNEAQLDKSGLPSDRFFAERPEGSVSTLKIQRTQQEDSAVYLCASSLQGTANSPLHFGNGTRLTVT.

The table lists this clone with a few counts. This rearrangement joins TRBV20-1 to TRBJ1-1, with D perhaps matching TRBD1 (6 bases). The CDR3 spans 11 residues. Germline assignment: CDR1 DFQATT and CDR2 SNEGSKA (reference sequence). The V and J ends lost 6 bases and 10 bases respectively, with 15 bases between them. The CDR3 sequence: CSATDSRAAFF. The CDR3 nucleotides are TGCAGTGCAACGGACAGCAGGGCAGCTTTCTTT.

This clone was seen only once. The J gene is TRBJ2-1, the V gene TRBV28, with 12 bases that match TRBD2. With 5 bases clipped from V and 7 bases from J, the junction kept 18 bases outside the gene matches. Germline-derived CDR1 and CDR2 are MDHEN and SYDVKM. This CDR3 region has 19 residues. CDR3 DNA: TGTGCCAGCAGTCCTCCATCCCACGGACTAGCGGGGTTGGGGAATGAGCAGTTCTTC. Amino acids: CASSPPSHGLAGLGNEQFF. Using reference TRBV28 and TRBJ2-1 for the parts outside the CDR3, the full variable domain is DVKVTQSSRYLVKRTGEKVFLECVQDMDHENMFWYRQDPGLGLRLIYFSYDVKMKEKGDIPEGYSVSREKKERFSLILESASTNQTSMYLCASSPPSHGLAGLGNEQFFGPGTRLTVL.

CDR3 DNA: TGTGCCAGCAGCTTAGGGATGGGACGCGAGCCCCAGCATTTT. This translates into CASSLGMGREPQHF. V is TRBV7-9 and J is TRBJ1-5, with D tentatively TRBD1 (5 bases). The V gene's germline CDR1 is SEHNR and CDR2 FQNEAQ (reference sequence). Trimming took off 1 base at V and 8 bases at J, with 12 bases between the two ends. CDR3 length: 14 amino acids.

The chain employs TRBV30 and TRBJ2-5; D remains unclear. Trimming stripped 5 bases from V and 2 bases from J, with 3 bases between. The CDR3 extends over 10 amino acids. CDR1 GTSNPN and CDR2 SVGIG come from the germline V gene (reference sequence). The CDR3 sequence is CAWGQETQYF. DNA for the CDR3: TGTGCCTGGGGACAAGAGACCCAGTACTTC.

The chain uses TRBV2 and TRBJ1-3; D not resolved. The CDR3 is 15 amino acids. CDR1 is SNHLY and CDR2 is FYNNEI in the germline V gene. Between the trimmed V and J ends, which lost 0 bases and 3 bases, there was a span of 9 bases. The CDR3 protein is CASSEARADGNTIYF. The DNA of the CDR3 is TGTGCCAGCAGTGAAGCAAGGGCCGATGGAAACACCATATATTTT. Full variable domain (remainder filled in from reference TRBV2 and TRBJ1-3): EPEVTQTPSHQVTQMGQEVILRCVPISNHLYFYWYRQILGQKVEFLVSFYNNEISEKSEIFDDQFSVERPDGSNFTLKIRSTKLEDSAMYFCASSEARADGNTIYFGEGSWLTVV.

This clone was found once. The chain is built from TRBV19 and TRBJ2-2; tentatively, D is TRBD2 (6 bases). Germline V gene data show CDR1 as LNHDA and CDR2 as SQIVND (reference sequence). V was trimmed by 7 bases and J by 8 bases, leaving 20 bases between them. The CDR3 is 15 residues long. The CDR3 loop reads CASTFRESPRGELFF. The CDR3 region has the DNA TGTGCCAGTACGTTTCGGGAGAGCCCACGGGGGGAGCTGTTTTTT. The variable domain in full, completed from reference TRBV19 and TRBJ2-2, reads DGGITQSPKYLFRKEGQNVTLSCEQNLNHDAMYWYRQDPGQGLRLIYYSQIVNDFQKGDIAEGYSVSREKKESFPLTVTSAQKNPTAFYLCASTFRESPRGELFFGEGSRLTVL.

This clone was picked up one time. The chain uses TRBV5-1 and TRBJ2-7, with TRBD1 identical over 9 bases. The CDR3 sequence is 15 residues long. Per the germline V gene, CDR1 is SGHRS and CDR2 is YFSETQ. V lost 4 bases, J lost 3 bases, and 8 bases stayed unmatched. The CDR3 region has the DNA TGCGCCAGCAGCGCGGCCGGGACAGGGTTCTACGAGCAGTACTTC. It yields the protein CASSAAGTGFYEQYF.

The chain employs TRBV28 and TRBJ2-5; 9 nucleotides align to TRBD2. CDR1 and CDR2 from the germline V gene are MDHEN and SYDVKM. The CDR3 consists of 16 residues. Losses at the gene ends were 6 bases for V and 4 bases for J; bases not matched to a gene: 12. CDR3 in DNA: TGTGCCAGCAGCCCTCCTCTGGGACTAGCCAGAGAGACCCAGTACTTC. Translated, it gives CASSPPLGLARETQYF. Full variable domain (outside the CDR3, taken from reference TRBV28 and TRBJ2-5): DVKVTQSSRYLVKRTGEKVFLECVQDMDHENMFWYRQDPGLGLRLIYFSYDVKMKEKGDIPEGYSVSREKKERFSLILESASTNQTSMYLCASSPPLGLARETQYFGPGTRLLVL.

This clone has only one observation. J is TRBJ2-3 and V is TRBV6-6; 7 bases line up with TRBD1. The CDR3 contains 14 residues. V lost 2 bases, J lost 6 bases, and 5 bases stayed unmatched. Germline V gives CDR1 MNHNY, CDR2 SVGAGI (reference sequence). This CDR3 is CASSYTGAGDTQYF. The CDR3 region has the DNA TGTGCCAGCAGTTACACAGGGGCGGGTGATACGCAGTATTTT.

J is TRBJ2-2 and V is TRBV7-2; D is possibly TRBD2 (7 bases). The CDR3 runs 16 residues. The germline V and J ends were trimmed by 1 base and 2 bases, with 11 bases remaining between them. Per germline, CDR1 SGHTA and CDR2 FQGNSA. The CDR3 protein is CASSLVWGGNTGELFF. The CDR3 coding sequence is TGTGCCAGCAGCTTAGTCTGGGGGGGCAACACCGGGGAGCTGTTTTTT.